The next 23 T cell receptor beta chains were all read from a single sample in a study of a mutant IDH1 vaccine in newly diagnosed glioma. These TCRs are of unknown antigen specificity. The repertoire was sequenced with immunoSEQ multiplex PCR; TCRdb's copy has only in-frame clones and lacks some. The table includes 100,000 to 120,000 clones, roughly 90% detected once. Sample time point: week 11, during vaccination. Each vaccine dose was 300 ug of mutant IDH1 20-mer peptide, with topical imiquimod. The sample consisted of PBMCs, taken from a glioma patient whose treatment included an IDH1 peptide vaccine. The receptor source for this set is a woman aged 45-65 years with glioma.

This chain uses TRBV7-2 with TRBJ2-6; TRBD1 agrees at 8 bases. J gave up 2 bases and V 3 bases, and 0 bases lay outside the gene matches. Germline-derived CDR1 and CDR2 are SGHTA and FQGNSA. This CDR3 is built from 15 residues. The CDR3 sequence is CASSLDRAGANVLTF. Here the CDR3 DNA reads TGTGCCAGCAGCTTGGACAGGGCTGGGGCCAACGTCCTGACTTTC.

The rearrangement joins TRBV18 to TRBJ1-1, with D unresolved. Trimming pared 1 base from V and 4 bases from J, leaving 13 bases between. CDR3 length equals 15 residues. Germline lookup yields CDR1 KGHSH and CDR2 LQKENI. The chain's CDR3 is CASSPRAQWGTEAFF. CDR3 nucleotide sequence: TGTGCCAGCTCACCACGAGCCCAGTGGGGCACTGAAGCTTTCTTT.

This chain joins TRBV5-1 and TRBJ2-2, with a tentative D call TRBD1 (6 bases). Germline CDR1 SGHRS, CDR2 YFSETQ. The CDR3 is 14 residues long. The ends were cut back, 3 bases at V and 7 bases at J, with 13 bases in the middle. In DNA form, the CDR3 reads TGCGCCAGCAGCTCACAGGGCACTAACGGGGAGCTGTTTTTT. It specifies CASSSQGTNGELFF.

J is TRBJ1-2 and V is TRBV6-6; 7 bases match TRBD1. Trimming cost V 2 bases and J 4 bases; bases outside gene matches: 1. The CDR3 runs to 13 residues. In germline, CDR1 is MNHNY, CDR2 SVGAGI (reference sequence). CDR3 loop: CASSYGDSYGYTF. Here the CDR3 DNA reads TGTGCCAGCAGTTACGGGGACAGCTATGGCTACACCTTC.

The chain employs TRBV6-5 and TRBJ2-5, with no clear D. The CDR3 has 11 residues. V dropped 3 bases and J dropped 10 bases, with 9 bases sitting between them. Germline-derived CDR1 and CDR2 are MNHEY and SVGAGI. The CDR3 region is CASSYGWGQYF. The CDR3 DNA sequence: TGTGCCAGCAGTTATGGGTGGGGCCAGTACTTC.

The J gene is TRBJ1-1, the V gene TRBV6-5; 8 bases align to TRBD1. V was pared by 2 bases and J by 1 base, with 3 bases of the junction left unmatched. The CDR3 spans 15 residues. The germline V gene has CDR1 MNHEY and CDR2 SVGAGI. DNA for the CDR3: TGTGCCAGCAGTTACGCCACAGGGGGGAACACTGAAGCTTTCTTT. Protein: CASSYATGGNTEAFF.

The chain joins TRBV7-9 to TRBJ2-5; D remains unclear. CDR3 length: 12 amino acids. Germline loops: CDR1 SEHNR, CDR2 FQNEAQ (reference sequence). With 5 bases removed from V and 5 bases from J, the gap between germline ends came to 9 bases. In nucleotides, the CDR3 is TGTGCCAGCAGCAGGGTTGGTGAGACCCAGTACTTC. This codes for CASSRVGETQYF. Based on the CDR3 plus reference TRBV7-9 and TRBJ2-5, the full variable domain is DTGVSQNPRHKITKRGQNVTFRCDPISEHNRLYWYRQTLGQGPEFLTYFQNEAQLEKSRLLSDRFSAERPKGSFSTLEIQRTEQGDSAMYLCASSRVGETQYFGPGTRLLVL.

The chain recombines TRBV5-1 with TRBJ2-1; D may be TRBD1 or TRBD2 (6 bases each). The germline V gene has CDR1 SGHRS and CDR2 YFSETQ. CDR3 length: 16 amino acids. Trimming stripped 2 bases from V and 0 bases from J, with 12 bases between. CDR3 bases: TGCGCCAGCAGCTTAGGAGGGGGTAGCTCCTACAATGAGCAGTTCTTC. It translates to CASSLGGGSSYNEQFF. Looking up the rest from reference TRBV5-1 and TRBJ2-1 gives the full variable domain: KAGVTQTPRYLIKTRGQQVTLSCSPISGHRSVSWYQQTPGQGLQFLFEYFSETQRNKGNFPGRFSGRQFSNSRSEMNVSTLELGDSALYLCASSLGGGSSYNEQFFGPGTRLTVL.

The chain couples TRBV18 to TRBJ1-4; D is perhaps TRBD1 (5 bases). The V gene's germline CDR1 is KGHSH and CDR2 LQKENI. The V and J ends lost 2 bases and 3 bases respectively, with 7 bases between them. CDR3 length equals 14 residues. CDR3 protein: CASSPGAPNEKLFF. CDR3 DNA sequence: TGTGCCAGCTCACCAGGGGCCCCTAATGAAAAACTGTTTTTT.

This chain uses TRBV6-6 with TRBJ1-3; D unresolved. Germline values: CDR1 MNHNY, CDR2 SVGAGI (reference sequence). This CDR3 comprises 14 residues. V was pared by 4 bases and J by 7 bases, with 14 bases between. Here the CDR3 reads CASSSLSSGNTIYF. The CDR3 nucleotides are TGTGCCAGCAGTTCCTTAAGTAGCGGGAACACCATATATTTT.

The chain recombines TRBV19 with TRBJ1-5; D is perhaps TRBD1 (6 bases). Germline loops: CDR1 LNHDA, CDR2 SQIVND (reference sequence). This CDR3 comprises 13 residues. V was pared by 5 bases and J by 6 bases, with 11 bases between. CDR3 sequence (DNA): TGTGCCAGTAGTCCACAGGGAACTCAGCCCCAGCATTTT. Protein sequence: CASSPQGTQPQHF.

This chain joins TRBV5-1 and TRBJ2-7, with unresolved D. CDR3 length: 13 residues. Germline lookup yields CDR1 SGHRS and CDR2 YFSETQ. Between the trimmed V and J ends, which lost 2 bases and 9 bases, there was a span of 15 bases. CDR3: CASSFVSGYGQYF. The CDR3 DNA is TGCGCCAGCAGCTTTGTTTCTGGGTATGGGCAGTACTTC.

A few counts support this clone. The rearrangement links TRBV6-1 to TRBJ1-4; the D gene is possibly TRBD1 (5 bases). Trimming took off 6 bases at V and 7 bases at J, with 15 bases between the two ends. The CDR3 spans 14 residues. The germline V gene has CDR1 MNHNS and CDR2 SASEGT. In nucleotides, the CDR3 is TGTGCCAGCAGGGGGGTTGCACCTGGTGAAAAACTGTTTTTT. It yields the protein CASRGVAPGEKLFF.

The rearrangement uses TRBV11-3 and TRBJ2-1; D unresolved. Germline V CDR1 and CDR2: SGHNT, YENEEA. Deletions cut 0 bases from V and 5 bases from J, with 8 bases between. The CDR3 covers 14 residues. The CDR3 DNA reads as TGTGCCAGCAGCTTAGAAGCGTCCAACAATGAGCAGTTCTTC. This sequence encodes CASSLEASNNEQFF.

The rearrangement links TRBV10-3 to TRBJ1-1; 7 bases map to TRBD1. J was trimmed by 0 bases and V by 6 bases; bases with no gene match: 1. The CDR3 is 13 residues long. From germline, CDR1 is ENHRY and CDR2 SYGVKD. CDR3 in amino acids: CAIRGTVNTEAFF. CDR3 bases: TGTGCCATCAGGGGGACAGTGAACACTGAAGCTTTCTTT.

There are a few counts of this clone. The chain has TRBV30 and TRBJ1-5; D is unclear. This CDR3 is built from 13 residues. Germline V gene sequence: CDR1 GTSNPN, CDR2 SVGIG (reference sequence). The ends were cut back, 5 bases at V and 5 bases at J, with 13 bases in the middle. The CDR3 coding sequence is TGTGCCTGGTCGAAAGCCGGGGATCAGCCCCAGCATTTT. As protein: CAWSKAGDQPQHF. Looking up the rest from reference TRBV30 and TRBJ1-5 gives the full variable domain: SQTIHQWPATLVQPVGSPLSLECTVEGTSNPNLYWYRQAAGRGLQLLFYSVGIGQISSEVPQNLSASRPQDRQFILSSKKLLLSDSGFYLCAWSKAGDQPQHFGDGTRLSIL.

The V gene is TRBV19, the J gene TRBJ1-4; D is unresolved. The ends were cut back, 10 bases at V and 6 bases at J, with 9 bases in the middle. This CDR3 is 11 amino acids long. Germline V gene data show CDR1 as LNHDA and CDR2 as SQIVND (reference sequence). CDR3 residues: CATYMDEKLFF. The CDR3 coding sequence is TGTGCCACTTATATGGATGAAAAACTGTTTTTT.

The chain uses TRBV6-1 and TRBJ2-3; TRBD2 matches 10 bases. The CDR3 loop spans 14 amino acids. Germline CDR1 and CDR2: MNHNS and SASEGT. The trim removed 7 bases at V and 1 base at J, leaving 2 bases unmatched. Here the CDR3 reads CASITSGGTDTQYF. CDR3 nucleotide sequence: TGTGCCAGCATAACTAGCGGGGGCACAGATACGCAGTATTTT.

The chain links TRBV29-1 to TRBJ1-1; D remains ambiguous. The CDR3 extends over 13 amino acids. Germline-derived CDR1 and CDR2 are SQVTM and ANQGSEA. V lost 0 bases, J lost 1 base, and 6 bases lay in between. The CDR3 sequence: CSVEESPNTEAFF. The CDR3 DNA reads as TGCAGCGTTGAAGAGAGCCCGAACACTGAAGCTTTCTTT.

The chain recombines TRBV28 with TRBJ2-7; tentatively, D is TRBD2 (7 bases). CDR3 length equals 16 residues. Germline V gives CDR1 MDHEN, CDR2 SYDVKM. Trimming cost V 5 bases and J 0 bases, with 17 bases left between them. The CDR3 nucleotides read TGTGCCAGCAGTCCGCTTAGAGGGGGGGGCTCCTACGAGCAGTACTTC. Translation: CASSPLRGGGSYEQYF.

The chain carries TRBV28 and TRBJ2-7, with 11 nucleotides matching TRBD1. The germline V gene has CDR1 MDHEN and CDR2 SYDVKM. V dropped 5 bases and J dropped 6; count of bases not matched to a gene: 3. The CDR3 sequence is 13 residues long. CDR3 sequence: CASSPGQGGEQYF. Here the CDR3 DNA reads TGTGCCAGCAGTCCGGGACAGGGGGGCGAGCAGTACTTC.

The CDR3 spells CASSRALSEQYF. In DNA form, the CDR3 reads TGTGCCAGCTCAAGGGCCCTTTCGGAGCAGTACTTC. The chain links TRBV18 to TRBJ2-7; unclear D gene. This CDR3 is 12 amino acids long. Per the germline V gene, CDR1 is KGHSH and CDR2 is LQKENI. The ends were cut back, 5 bases at V and 7 bases at J, with 12 bases in the middle.

The chain employs TRBV7-3 and TRBJ1-2; 8 nucleotides align to TRBD1. The germline gives CDR1 SGHTA, CDR2 FQGTGA. This CDR3 has 13 residues. The V segment lost 5 bases and the J segment 8 bases; nucleotides outside the gene matches: 7. The CDR3 region has the DNA TGTGCCAGCAGCCCCTCGGACAGGGACGGCTACACCTTC. It specifies CASSPSDRDGYTF.